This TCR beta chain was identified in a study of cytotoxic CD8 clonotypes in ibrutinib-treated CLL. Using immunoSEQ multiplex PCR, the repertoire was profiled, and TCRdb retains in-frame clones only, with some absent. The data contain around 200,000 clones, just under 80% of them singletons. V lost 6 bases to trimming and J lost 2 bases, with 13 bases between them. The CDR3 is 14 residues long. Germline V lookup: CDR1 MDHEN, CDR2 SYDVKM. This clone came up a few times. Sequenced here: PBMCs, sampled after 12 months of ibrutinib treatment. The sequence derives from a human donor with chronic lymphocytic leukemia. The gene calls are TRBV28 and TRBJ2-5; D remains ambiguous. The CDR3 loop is CASRNRLHQETQYF. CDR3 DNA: TGTGCCAGCAGGAACCGACTGCATCAAGAGACCCAGTACTTC.